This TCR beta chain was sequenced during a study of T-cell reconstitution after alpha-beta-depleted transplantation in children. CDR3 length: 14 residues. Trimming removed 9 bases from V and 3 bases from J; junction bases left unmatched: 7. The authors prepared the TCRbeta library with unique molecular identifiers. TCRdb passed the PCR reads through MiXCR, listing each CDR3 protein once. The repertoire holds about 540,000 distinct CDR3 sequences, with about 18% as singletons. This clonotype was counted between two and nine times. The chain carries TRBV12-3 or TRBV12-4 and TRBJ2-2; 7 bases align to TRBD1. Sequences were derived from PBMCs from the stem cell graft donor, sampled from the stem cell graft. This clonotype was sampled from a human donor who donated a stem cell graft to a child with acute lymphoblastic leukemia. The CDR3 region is CASIRQGDTGELFF. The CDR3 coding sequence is TGTGCCAGTATTCGACAGGGTGACACCGGGGAGCTGTTTTTT.